The entry below gives a single T cell receptor beta chain sequence along with its context. The sample belongs to a study of blood T cell repertoires in COVID-19. Study overall: Samples of COVID-19 (acute and convalescent) were obtained from the United States, Italy and Spain. T cells, B-cell-depleted T cells, or PBMCs supplied cDNA or gDNA.

Profiled with immunoSEQ multiplex PCR; TCRdb holds only in-frame clones, not every one. The sample yields a few hundred thousand clones, around 85% seen once. Material: PBMCs or T cells enriched from blood (not recorded which). The TCR originated in a man in his forties or fifties who had recovered from COVID-19.

The CDR3 protein is CATSGGVNTGELFF. CDR3 nucleotide sequence: TGCGCCACCTCAGGAGGCGTGAACACCGGGGAGCTGTTTTTT. The V and J genes are TRBV5-1 and TRBJ2-2, with D possibly matching TRBD2 (5 bases). The germline CDR1 and CDR2 sequences are SGHRS and YFSETQ. The CDR3 covers 14 residues. The ends were cut back, 9 bases at V and 1 base at J, with 13 bases in the middle.